This paragraph reports one TCR beta chain. Its target is not known. This specimen belongs to a study of persistence of HIV-infected CD4 T cells. As for the study in general: Median time on suppressive ART was around 8 years. Study-level results: Antigen-responding cells were enriched for degenerate expanded CDR3beta sequences. TCR oligoclonality correlated with proviral oligoclonality in the same sorted populations.

This was the immunoSEQ version 4 assay in survey mode. The assay was immunoSEQ multiplex PCR, and TCRdb's table has in-frame clones only and misses some. Of under 50,000 clones in the sample, about 87% were seen once. The J segment lost 5 bases and the V segment lost 4 bases, leaving 7 bases of the junction unmatched. The CDR3 contains 15 residues. From germline, CDR1 is WSHSY and CDR2 SAAADI. Nonspecific anti-CD3/anti-CD28 bead stimulation represents the broad CD4+ T cell repertoire. Responding CD4+ T cells were sorted by upregulation of both CD40 ligand and CD69. PBMCs were depleted of CD8+ T cells before stimulation.

The chain combines TRBV10-2 with TRBJ1-5; 8 nucleotides line up with TRBD1. This clonotype was sampled from an adult woman with HIV who was CMV-seropositive. This specimen consisted of CD4+ T cells sorted from PBMCs after roughly 19-hour stimulation, obtained from a patient who received antiretroviral therapy. The CDR3 spells CASSGKNRGDQPQHF. Written as DNA, the CDR3 is TGCGCCAGCAGTGGAAAGAACAGGGGGGATCAGCCCCAGCATTTT.